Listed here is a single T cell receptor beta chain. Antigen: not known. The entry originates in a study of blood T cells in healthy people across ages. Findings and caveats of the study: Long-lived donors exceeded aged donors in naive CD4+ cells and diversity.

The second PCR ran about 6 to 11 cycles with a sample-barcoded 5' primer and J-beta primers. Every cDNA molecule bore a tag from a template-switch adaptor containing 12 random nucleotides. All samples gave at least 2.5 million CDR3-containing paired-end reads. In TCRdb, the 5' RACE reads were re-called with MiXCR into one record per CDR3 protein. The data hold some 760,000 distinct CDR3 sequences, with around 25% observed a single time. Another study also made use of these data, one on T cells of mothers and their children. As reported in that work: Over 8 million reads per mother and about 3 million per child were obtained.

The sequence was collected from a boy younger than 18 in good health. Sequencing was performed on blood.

CDR3 residues: CASSQEGTGPSAGYTF. The CDR3 bases are TGTGCCAGCAGCCAAGAGGGGACAGGACCCTCCGCGGGCTACACCTTC. The V gene is TRBV3-1, the J gene TRBJ1-2; 8 nucleotides agree with TRBD1. CDR1 is LGHDT and CDR2 is YNNKEL in the germline V gene (reference sequence). J gave up 8 bases and V 0 bases, and 11 bases lay outside the gene matches. The CDR3 runs to 16 residues. The full variable domain, in which reference TRBV3-1 and TRBJ1-2 provide the parts outside the CDR3, is DTAVSQTPKYLVTQMGNDKSIKCEQNLGHDTMYWYKQDSKKFLKIMFSYNNKELIINETVPNRFSPKSPDKAHLNLHINSLELGDSAVYFCASSQEGTGPSAGYTFGSGTRLTVV.